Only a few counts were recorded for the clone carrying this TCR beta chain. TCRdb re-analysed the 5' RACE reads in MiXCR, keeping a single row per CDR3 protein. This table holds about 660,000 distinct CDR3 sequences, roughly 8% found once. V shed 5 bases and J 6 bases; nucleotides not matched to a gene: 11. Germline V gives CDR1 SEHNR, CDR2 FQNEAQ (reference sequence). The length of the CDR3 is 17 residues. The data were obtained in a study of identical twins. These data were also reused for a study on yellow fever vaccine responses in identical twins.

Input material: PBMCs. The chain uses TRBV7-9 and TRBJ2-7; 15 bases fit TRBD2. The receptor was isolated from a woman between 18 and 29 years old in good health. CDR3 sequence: CASSHGTSGRMLLEQYF. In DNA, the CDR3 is TGTGCCAGCAGCCACGGGACTAGCGGGAGGATGCTCCTCGAGCAGTACTTC.